These 31 T cell receptor beta chains came from one sample sequenced in a study of blood T cell repertoires in COVID-19. Assay used: immunoSEQ multiplex PCR; TCRdb lists only in-frame clones, some missing. The sample includes roughly 260,000 clones, approximately 85% of them seen just once. Material: PBMCs or T cells enriched from blood (not recorded which). These receptors were taken from a woman aged 50 to 65 who had recovered from COVID-19.

This chain joins TRBV7-2 and TRBJ1-5, with D possibly TRBD1 on 6 matching bases. Trimming removed 5 bases at V and 5 bases at J, with 19 bases between. The length of the CDR3 is 16 residues. Per germline, CDR1 SGHTA and CDR2 FQGNSA. DNA for the CDR3: TGTGCCAGCAGCCTCACCTGGCGGGGGCCGGATCAGCCCCAGCATTTT. Residues: CASSLTWRGPDQPQHF. Full variable domain (rest looked up from reference TRBV7-2 and TRBJ1-5): GAGVSQSPSNKVTEKGKDVELRCDPISGHTALYWYRQSLGQGLEFLIYFQGNSAPDKSGLPSDRFSAERTGGSVSTLTIQRTQQEDSAVYLCASSLTWRGPDQPQHFGDGTRLSIL.

This clone was counted only a few times. The V and J genes are TRBV28 and TRBJ1-1, with D uncertain. The germline V and J ends were trimmed by 7 bases and 2 bases, with 14 bases remaining between them. Germline CDR1 and CDR2: MDHEN and SYDVKM. CDR3 length: 14 residues. CDR3 protein: CASTSGWGNTEAFF. In DNA form, the CDR3 reads TGTGCCAGCACCAGCGGTTGGGGTAACACTGAAGCTTTCTTT.

This clone was detected once. The V and J genes are TRBV27 and TRBJ2-3; 8 bases match TRBD2. CDR1 MNHEY and CDR2 SMNVEV come from the germline V gene (reference sequence). The CDR3 consists of 16 residues. Trimming cost V 8 bases and J 4 bases; bases outside gene matches: 14. The CDR3 bases are TGTGCCAGCGGGATCCCGGGACTAGTGCGCTCAGATACGCAGTATTTT. Translated, it gives CASGIPGLVRSDTQYF.

J is TRBJ1-4 and V is TRBV5-1; D is unclear. The germline CDR1 and CDR2 sequences are SGHRS and YFSETQ. Between the trimmed V and J ends, which lost 4 bases and 3 bases, there was a span of 13 bases. The CDR3 has 15 amino acids. The CDR3 sequence: CASSEAEGSNEKLFF. The CDR3 coding sequence is TGCGCCAGCAGCGAGGCTGAGGGATCTAATGAAAAACTGTTTTTT. Full variable domain (missing parts from reference TRBV5-1 and TRBJ1-4): KAGVTQTPRYLIKTRGQQVTLSCSPISGHRSVSWYQQTPGQGLQFLFEYFSETQRNKGNFPGRFSGRQFSNSRSEMNVSTLELGDSALYLCASSEAEGSNEKLFFGSGTQLSVL.

The rearrangement links TRBV2 to TRBJ1-2; 10 nucleotides line up with TRBD1. CDR3 length: 14 amino acids. The J segment lost 3 bases and the V segment lost 7 bases, leaving 5 bases of the junction unmatched. CDR1 is SNHLY, CDR2 FYNNEI, per germline. This CDR3 is CASIAGTGDYGYTF. For the CDR3, the DNA is TGTGCCAGCATTGCAGGGACAGGGGACTATGGCTACACCTTC.

V usage is TRBV2 and J usage is TRBJ2-1; 10 bases line up with TRBD2. CDR1 and CDR2 (germline): SNHLY, FYNNEI. This CDR3 has 15 residues. V lost 5 bases to trimming and J lost 9 bases; unmatched junction nucleotides: 10. The CDR3 loop is CASSIAGGTGGEQFF. The CDR3 region has the DNA TGTGCCAGCAGTATAGCGGGAGGCACCGGGGGTGAGCAGTTCTTC.

The chain uses TRBV2 and TRBJ2-7; 8 bases agree with TRBD1. Losses at the gene ends were 3 bases for V and 8 bases for J; bases not matched to a gene: 6. The germline V gene encodes CDR1 SNHLY and CDR2 FYNNEI. The CDR3 loop spans 13 amino acids. For the CDR3, the DNA is TGTGCCAGCAGTGATAGACAGGGGAGCAAGCAGTACTTC. This codes for CASSDRQGSKQYF.

The chain carries TRBV4-2 and TRBJ2-7; 9 bases fit TRBD1. Germline V gene sequence: CDR1 LGHNA, CDR2 YNFKEQ. The CDR3 contains 15 residues. Trimming removed 4 bases from V and 3 bases from J; junction bases left unmatched: 7. The CDR3, as DNA: TGTGCCAGCAGCCCACTAGGACAGGGGATCTACGAGCAGTACTTC. It specifies CASSPLGQGIYEQYF.

J is TRBJ1-2 and V is TRBV6-1; D remains ambiguous. V was pared by 2 bases and J by 4 bases, with 11 bases between. CDR1 is MNHNS and CDR2 is SASEGT in the germline V gene. This CDR3 spans 14 amino acids. CDR3 protein: CASSEKEGGYGYTF. DNA for the CDR3: TGTGCCAGCAGTGAAAAGGAGGGCGGCTATGGCTACACCTTC.

The chain uses TRBV28 and TRBJ1-2, with 8 bases matching TRBD1. CDR1 MDHEN and CDR2 SYDVKM come from the germline V gene. V shed 2 bases, J shed 3 bases, and the junction held 8 bases outside the gene matches. This CDR3 has 16 amino acids. CDR3 loop: CASSLGFDRGDYGYTF. CDR3 in DNA: TGTGCCAGCAGTTTAGGGTTCGACAGGGGAGACTATGGCTACACCTTC.

The chain has TRBV3-1 (or the pseudogene TRBV3-2) and TRBJ2-7, with 7 nucleotides matching TRBD2. The V gene end was trimmed by 0 bases and the J gene end by 0 bases; junction bases not matched to a gene: 5. CDR1 is LGHDT and CDR2 is YNNKEL in the germline V gene (reference sequence). This CDR3 contains 16 residues. Written as DNA, the CDR3 is TGTGCCAGCAGCCAAGACCCAGCGGGGAGCTCCTACGAGCAGTACTTC. Protein sequence: CASSQDPAGSSYEQYF.

The V call is TRBV12-5, the J call TRBJ2-3, with TRBD1 matching over 7 bases. V gave up 4 bases and J gave up 2 bases; unmatched junction bases: 9. Germline assignment: CDR1 LGHNT and CDR2 FRNRAP. The CDR3 is made up of 16 amino acids. The CDR3 here is CASGSPGGANTDTQYF. The CDR3 nucleotides read TGTGCTAGTGGTTCACCAGGGGGAGCTAACACAGATACGCAGTATTTT.

The chain has TRBV7-9 and TRBJ2-1, with 9 bases lining up with TRBD2. Trimming removed 3 bases from V and 4 bases from J; junction bases left unmatched: 4. The CDR3 is 15 residues long. Germline assignment: CDR1 SEHNR and CDR2 FQNEAQ (reference sequence). In DNA form, the CDR3 reads TGTGCCAGCAGCTTGTGGCGGGAGGGTTACAATGAGCAGTTCTTC. It codes for CASSLWREGYNEQFF. The variable domain in full, with the rest retrieved from reference TRBV7-9 and TRBJ2-1, is DTGVSQNPRHKITKRGQNVTFRCDPISEHNRLYWYRQTLGQGPEFLTYFQNEAQLEKSRLLSDRFSAERPKGSFSTLEIQRTEQGDSAMYLCASSLWREGYNEQFFGPGTRLTVL.

The CDR3 sequence: CASSPGGQGRFRNTGELFF. The DNA for the CDR3 is TGTGCCAGCAGCCCCGGGGGACAGGGGAGGTTTAGGAACACCGGGGAGCTGTTTTTT. The J gene is TRBJ2-2, the V gene TRBV5-4; 10 nucleotides line up with TRBD1. CDR1 is SGHNT and CDR2 is YYREEE in the germline V gene (reference sequence). V lost 4 bases to trimming and J lost 1 base; unmatched junction nucleotides: 13. The CDR3 has 19 amino acids.

A single count supports this clone. V gene TRBV11-3 combines with J gene TRBJ2-3; D gene ambiguous. The V gene's germline CDR1 is SGHNT and CDR2 YENEEA. V lost 6 bases to trimming and J lost 5 bases, with 6 bases between them. This CDR3 region has 11 residues. The CDR3 nucleotides read TGTGCCAGCAGTTCTAGAGATACGCAGTATTTT. Translation: CASSSRDTQYF.

This rearrangement joins TRBV10-3 to TRBJ1-1; D perhaps matches TRBD1 (5 bases). This CDR3 spans 14 amino acids. Per the germline V gene, CDR1 is ENHRY and CDR2 is SYGVKD. Trimming removed 6 bases from V and 0 bases from J, with 11 bases in between. CDR3 sequence reads: CAIRAGVLNTEAFF. In nucleotides, the CDR3 is TGTGCCATCAGGGCGGGGGTTCTGAACACTGAAGCTTTCTTT.

The chain links TRBV4-2 to TRBJ2-2, with 7 bases aligning to TRBD2. Trimming removed 0 bases from V and 14 bases from J; junction bases left unmatched: 12. Per germline, CDR1 LGHNA and CDR2 YNFKEQ. CDR3 length: 15 amino acids. The CDR3: CASSQDVAGEGRLFF. DNA for the CDR3: TGTGCCAGCAGCCAAGATGTGGCGGGAGAGGGCAGACTGTTTTTT.

This clone was seen more than once but under ten times. The chain has TRBV27 and TRBJ1-6, with 11 nucleotides matching TRBD1. The CDR3 covers 15 residues. Germline CDR1 reads MNHEY; CDR2 reads SMNVEV (reference sequence). Trimming cost V 3 bases and J 7 bases; bases outside gene matches: 2. In DNA form, the CDR3 reads TGTGCCAGCAGTTTGGGGACAGGGGGGAATTCACCCCTCCACTTT. Its translation is CASSLGTGGNSPLHF.

Remarks on this clone: Relative to the germline gene, one junction end is altered; a read error may explain this. This chain uses TRBV7-7 with TRBJ2-1, with D maybe TRBD1 (5 bases). The CDR3 has 13 amino acids. Germline-derived CDR1 and CDR2 are SSHAT and FNYEAQ (reference sequence). This CDR3 is CASSPDQGNEQFF. CDR3 in DNA: TGTGCTAGCAGCCCCGACCAGGGCAATGAGCAGTTCTTC.

The chain links TRBV29-1 to TRBJ2-3; 12 positions agree with TRBD2. There are 18 residues in the CDR3. V shed 4 bases, J shed 0 bases, and the junction held 11 bases outside the gene matches. Per germline, CDR1 SQVTM and CDR2 ANQGSEA. The CDR3: CSVAGVASGRVSTDTQYF. CDR3 coding DNA: TGCAGCGTTGCGGGGGTGGCTAGCGGGAGGGTAAGCACAGATACGCAGTATTTT.

The rearrangement joins TRBV7-6 to TRBJ1-3; D unresolved. Germline V gives CDR1 SGHVS, CDR2 FNYEAQ. CDR3 length equals 16 residues. With 5 bases removed from V and 1 base from J, the gap between germline ends came to 15 bases. Here the CDR3 reads CASSLTLGRSGNTIYF. For the CDR3, the DNA is TGTGCCAGCAGCCTTACTCTGGGGAGGTCTGGAAACACCATATATTTT.

This chain joins TRBV5-4 and TRBJ2-7; weak D call: TRBD1 (5 bases). The CDR3 is made up of 14 amino acids. The V gene lost 1 base and the J gene lost 5 bases, with 13 bases spanning the gap. Germline CDR1 SGHNT, CDR2 YYREEE (reference sequence). DNA for the CDR3: TGTGCCAGCAGCTTGCCTACAGGTTCCCACGAGCAGTACTTC. Its protein is CASSLPTGSHEQYF.

The chain links TRBV5-1 to TRBJ1-4; D is perhaps TRBD1 (5 bases). The CDR3 is 15 amino acids. Germline CDR1 reads SGHRS; CDR2 reads YFSETQ. Trimming removed 3 bases at V and 3 bases at J, with 12 bases between. The CDR3 protein is CASSSQGLANEKLFF. The CDR3 DNA follows: TGCGCCAGCAGCTCGCAGGGATTAGCTAATGAAAAACTGTTTTTT. The whole variable domain, remainder taken from reference TRBV5-1 and TRBJ1-4, is KAGVTQTPRYLIKTRGQQVTLSCSPISGHRSVSWYQQTPGQGLQFLFEYFSETQRNKGNFPGRFSGRQFSNSRSEMNVSTLELGDSALYLCASSSQGLANEKLFFGSGTQLSVL.

The sample holds a few counts of this clone. The junction does not match germline at one end; this may be a read error. The chain has TRBV12-3 or TRBV12-4 and TRBJ2-5, with 11 bases fitting TRBD2. The CDR3 consists of 12 residues. The CDR3 loop is CASSLLAGGANF. For the CDR3, the DNA is TGTGCCAGCAGTTTGCTAGCGGGAGGCGCCAACTTC.

The J gene is TRBJ1-2, the V gene TRBV23-1, with D possibly matching TRBD1 (6 bases). TRBV23-1 is an ORF; its function is uncertain. The CDR3 extends over 14 amino acids. The germline V and J ends were trimmed by 2 bases and 8 bases, with 15 bases remaining between them. CDR3 nucleotide sequence: TGCGCCAGCAGTCAAACCACAGGGACCGGCGGCTACACCTTC. Protein: CASSQTTGTGGYTF.

This clone was seen only a few times. This chain joins TRBV2 and TRBJ1-2; D not resolved. Germline-derived CDR1 and CDR2 are SNHLY and FYNNEI. The CDR3 length is 14 residues. With 4 bases removed from V and 5 bases from J, the gap between germline ends came to 14 bases. CDR3 sequence: CASSAFISGYGYTF. CDR3 nucleotide sequence: TGTGCCAGCAGTGCCTTTATCAGCGGGTATGGCTACACCTTC.

This chain connects TRBV5-1 to TRBJ1-2, with D possibly being TRBD1 (5 bases). With 4 bases removed from V and 3 bases from J, the gap between germline ends came to 10 bases. The CDR3 sequence is 13 residues long. Germline V gives CDR1 SGHRS, CDR2 YFSETQ. The CDR3 DNA reads TGCGCCAGCAGCGCCGACAGTCACTATGGCTACACCTTC. As protein: CASSADSHYGYTF.

V and J are TRBV10-3 and TRBJ1-6, with TRBD1 identical over 8 bases. Germline V gene lookup returns CDR1 ENHRY and CDR2 SYGVKD. J gave up 0 bases and V 11 bases, and 9 bases lay outside the gene matches. CDR3 length: 16 residues. CDR3 sequence reads: CAAQGERSSYNSPLHF. CDR3 sequence (DNA): TGTGCCGCACAGGGGGAAAGGAGCTCCTATAATTCACCCCTCCACTTT.

The chain carries TRBV7-2 and TRBJ2-1; TRBD1 matches at 7 bases. CDR3 length: 18 amino acids. V lost 5 bases and J lost 0; bases outside the gene matches: 13. Per the germline V gene, CDR1 is SGHTA and CDR2 is FQGNSA. In DNA, the CDR3 is TGTGCCAGCAGCCCAGGGACAGCCTCTCGGGGCTCCTACAATGAGCAGTTCTTC. Amino acid sequence: CASSPGTASRGSYNEQFF.

This chain uses TRBV19 with TRBJ2-1, with 9 bases identical to TRBD2. Per the germline V gene, CDR1 is LNHDA and CDR2 is SQIVND (reference sequence). The junction had 9 bases not matched to a gene; V was cut back by 11 bases and J by 4 bases. This CDR3 has 14 residues. Here the CDR3 DNA reads TGTGCCTTTCCGGGGACTAGCAGTTACAATGAGCAGTTCTTC. This translates into CAFPGTSSYNEQFF. Looking up the rest from reference TRBV19 and TRBJ2-1 gives the full variable domain: DGGITQSPKYLFRKEGQNVTLSCEQNLNHDAMYWYRQDPGQGLRLIYYSQIVNDFQKGDIAEGYSVSREKKESFPLTVTSAQKNPTAFYLCAFPGTSSYNEQFFGPGTRLTVL.

The gene calls are TRBV5-8 and TRBJ2-1; TRBD2 agrees at 12 bases. Germline trimming cut 0 bases from V and 1 base from J; bases unmatched to any gene: 8. The CDR3 consists of 19 residues. Germline V gene data show CDR1 as SGHTS and CDR2 as YDEGEE. This chain's CDR3 is CASSLASGRAILSYNEQFF. CDR3 in DNA: TGTGCCAGCAGCTTGGCTAGCGGGAGGGCAATTCTATCCTACAATGAGCAGTTCTTC.